The 4 T cell receptor beta chains listed next were all sequenced from one sample in a study of T cells after yellow fever vaccination. TCRdb independently ran MiXCR on the 5' RACE reads; one entry per CDR3 protein. There are about 310,000 distinct CDR3 sequences in the sample; approximately 3.9% occur only once, and 23% lies in the top ten. Sequenced material: PBMCs, taken on the day of the yellow fever booster vaccination. Receptors were obtained from a man between 18 and 35 years old who received the YFV17D yellow fever vaccine.

This clonotype came up many times. The CDR3 DNA sequence: TGTGCCAGCAGTTCCGACAGAATCCATCCTTATTACTACGAGCAGTACGTC. Protein product: CASSSDRIHPYYYEQYV. This chain links TRBV6-2 or TRBV6-3 with TRBJ2-7; TRBD1 might be the D (5 bases). With 4 bases removed from V and 3 bases from J, the gap between germline ends came to 22 bases. The CDR3 spans 17 residues. CDR1 and CDR2 (germline): MNHEY, SVGEGT.

Ten or more counts support this clonotype. The chain is built from TRBV12-3 or TRBV12-4 and TRBJ2-4; D gene unclear. Trimming left V 5 bases short and J 0 bases short, with 8 bases between. The CDR3 loop spans 14 amino acids. The CDR3 protein is CASSETVAKNIQYF. DNA for the CDR3: TGTGCCAGCAGTGAGACCGTAGCCAAAAACATTCAGTACTTC.

In its sample, this clonotype was seen many times. The chain has TRBV20-1 and TRBJ2-5; TRBD2 matches at 14 bases. This CDR3 is built from 16 residues. The germline V gene encodes CDR1 DFQATT and CDR2 SNEGSKA (reference sequence). Trimming cost V 1 base and J 5 bases; bases outside gene matches: 6. The CDR3 bases are TGCAGTGCTAGAGTTCGGACTAGCGGGGGGCTTGAGACCCAGTACTTC. It codes for CSARVRTSGGLETQYF.

As DNA, the CDR3 is TGTGCCATCAGTGAACTACTAGCGGTGACCTACAATGAGCAGTTCTTC. Protein product: CAISELLAVTYNEQFF. The J gene is TRBJ2-1, the V gene TRBV10-3, with 8 bases fitting TRBD2. CDR1 ENHRY and CDR2 SYGVKD come from the germline V gene. This CDR3 has 16 amino acids. The V segment lost 3 bases and the J segment 2 bases; nucleotides outside the gene matches: 6.